This T cell receptor beta chain derives from a study of blood T cell repertoires in COVID-19. On the study more broadly: Whether acute or convalescent, the COVID-19 samples came from the United States, Italy and Spain. Sources were T cells, B-cell-depleted T cells, or PBMCs; the material itself was cDNA or gDNA.

In the original processing: Cell counts per sample came from amplifying reference gene primers. Generated by immunoSEQ multiplex PCR, the TCRdb table keeps only in-frame clones and is missing some. V and J calls and clone size are as listed in that table; D and trimming were resolved from the DNA. The table lists around 160,000 clones, more than 80% of them singletons, with 7.5% to 9.5% in the top ten. The V gene's germline CDR1 is ENHRY and CDR2 SYGVKD. V gave up 4 bases and J gave up 6 bases, with 15 bases separating them. There are 14 residues in the CDR3. The sequenced sample consisted of peripheral blood. The TCR sequence derives from a human donor with acute or convalescent COVID-19. The donor label of this sample is uncertain. This chain links TRBV10-3 with TRBJ1-2; TRBD1 is a possible D gene (6 bases). In DNA form, the CDR3 reads TGTGCCATCAGTGCTACCCGGGACAAGGATGGCTACACCTTC. It encodes CAISATRDKDGYTF.